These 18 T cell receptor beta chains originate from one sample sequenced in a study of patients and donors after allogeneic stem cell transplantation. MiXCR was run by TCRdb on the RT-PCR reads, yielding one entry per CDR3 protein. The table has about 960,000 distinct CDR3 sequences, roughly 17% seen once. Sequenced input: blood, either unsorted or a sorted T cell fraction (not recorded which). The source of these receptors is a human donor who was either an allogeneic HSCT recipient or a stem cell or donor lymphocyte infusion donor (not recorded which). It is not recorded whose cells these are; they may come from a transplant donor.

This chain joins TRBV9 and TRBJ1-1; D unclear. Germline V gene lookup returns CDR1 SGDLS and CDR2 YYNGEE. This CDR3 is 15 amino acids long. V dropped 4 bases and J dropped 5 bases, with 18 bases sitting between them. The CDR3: CASSPREFLGTEAFF. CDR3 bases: TGTGCCAGCAGCCCCCGGGAGTTTCTGGGGACTGAAGCTTTCTTT.

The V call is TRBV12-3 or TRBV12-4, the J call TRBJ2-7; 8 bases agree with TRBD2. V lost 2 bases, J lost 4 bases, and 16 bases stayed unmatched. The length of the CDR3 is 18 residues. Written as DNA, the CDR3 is TGTGCCAGCAGTTTATCATTCCGGAGCGGGAGAGCCCCTTACGAGCAGTACTTC. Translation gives CASSLSFRSGRAPYEQYF.

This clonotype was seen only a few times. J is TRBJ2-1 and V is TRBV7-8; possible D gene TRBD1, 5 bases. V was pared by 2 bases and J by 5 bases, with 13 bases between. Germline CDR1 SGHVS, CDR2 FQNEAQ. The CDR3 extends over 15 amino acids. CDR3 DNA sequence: TGTGCCAGCAGCTTAAAGCGTGTAGGGGACAATGAGCAGTTCTTC. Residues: CASSLKRVGDNEQFF.

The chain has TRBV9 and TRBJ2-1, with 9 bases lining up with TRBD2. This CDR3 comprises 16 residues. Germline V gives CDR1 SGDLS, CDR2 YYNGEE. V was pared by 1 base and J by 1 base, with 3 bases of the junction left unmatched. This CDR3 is CASSVSGGLSYNEQFF. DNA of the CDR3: TGTGCCAGCAGCGTAAGCGGGGGGTTATCCTACAATGAGCAGTTCTTC. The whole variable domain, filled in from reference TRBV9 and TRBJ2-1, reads DSGVTQTPKHLITATGQRVTLRCSPRSGDLSVYWYQQSLDQGLQFLIQYYNGEERAKGNILERFSAQQFPDLHSELNLSSLELGDSALYFCASSVSGGLSYNEQFFGPGTRLTVL.

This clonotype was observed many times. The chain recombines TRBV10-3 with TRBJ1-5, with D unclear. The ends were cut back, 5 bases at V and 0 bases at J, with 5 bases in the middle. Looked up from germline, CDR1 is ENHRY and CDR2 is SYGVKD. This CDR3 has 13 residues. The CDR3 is CAISPYSNQPQHF. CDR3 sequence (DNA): TGTGCCATCAGTCCATATAGCAATCAGCCCCAGCATTTT.

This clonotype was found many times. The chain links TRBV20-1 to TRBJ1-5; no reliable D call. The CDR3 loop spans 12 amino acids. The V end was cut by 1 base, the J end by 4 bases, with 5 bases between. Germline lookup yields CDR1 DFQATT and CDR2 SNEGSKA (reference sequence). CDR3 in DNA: TGCAGTGCTAGAGTGCGAAATCAGCCCCAGCATTTT. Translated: CSARVRNQPQHF.

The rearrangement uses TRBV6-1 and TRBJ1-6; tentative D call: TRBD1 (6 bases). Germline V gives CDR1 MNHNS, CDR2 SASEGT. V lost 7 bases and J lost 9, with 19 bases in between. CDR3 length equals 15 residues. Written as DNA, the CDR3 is TGTGCCAGCACCTTCCTCCATGGGGGCAGTTCACCCCTCCACTTT. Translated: CASTFLHGGSSPLHF.

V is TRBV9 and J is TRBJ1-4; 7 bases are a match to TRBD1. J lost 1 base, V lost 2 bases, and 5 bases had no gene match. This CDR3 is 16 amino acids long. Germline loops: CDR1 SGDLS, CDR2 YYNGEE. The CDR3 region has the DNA TGTGCCAGCAGCGTTGCTCCAGGGGGAACTAATGAAAAACTGTTTTTT. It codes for CASSVAPGGTNEKLFF.

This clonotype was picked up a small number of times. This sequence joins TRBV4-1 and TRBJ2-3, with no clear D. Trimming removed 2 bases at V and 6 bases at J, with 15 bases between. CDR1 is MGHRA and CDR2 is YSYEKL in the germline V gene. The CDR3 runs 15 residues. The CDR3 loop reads CASSQWSTQEDTQYF. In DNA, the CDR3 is TGCGCCAGCAGCCAATGGTCAACCCAGGAGGATACGCAGTATTTT.

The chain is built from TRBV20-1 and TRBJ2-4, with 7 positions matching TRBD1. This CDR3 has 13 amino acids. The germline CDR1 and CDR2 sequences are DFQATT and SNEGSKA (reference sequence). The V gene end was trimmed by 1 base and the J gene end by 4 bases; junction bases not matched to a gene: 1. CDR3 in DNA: TGCAGTGCTAGAGGGACAGGAAAAAACATTCAGTACTTC. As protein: CSARGTGKNIQYF.

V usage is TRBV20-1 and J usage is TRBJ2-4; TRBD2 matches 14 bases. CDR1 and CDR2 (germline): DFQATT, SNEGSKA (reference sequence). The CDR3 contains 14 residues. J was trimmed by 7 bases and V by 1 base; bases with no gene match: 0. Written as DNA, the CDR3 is TGCAGTGCTAGAGGACTAGCGGGGGGGAACATTCAGTACTTC. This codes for CSARGLAGGNIQYF.

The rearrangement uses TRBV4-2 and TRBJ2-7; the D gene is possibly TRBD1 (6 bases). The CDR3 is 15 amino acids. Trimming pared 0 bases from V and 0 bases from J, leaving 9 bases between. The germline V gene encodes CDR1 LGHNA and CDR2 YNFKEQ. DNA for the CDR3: TGTGCCAGCAGCCAAGAGCCAGGGGACTCCTACGAGCAGTACTTC. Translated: CASSQEPGDSYEQYF.

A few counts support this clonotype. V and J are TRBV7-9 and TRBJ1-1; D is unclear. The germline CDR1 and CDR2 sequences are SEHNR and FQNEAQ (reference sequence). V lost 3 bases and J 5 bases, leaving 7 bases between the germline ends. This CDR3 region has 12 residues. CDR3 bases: TGTGCCAGCAGCTTGCAGGTTACTGAAGCTTTCTTT. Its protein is CASSLQVTEAFF.

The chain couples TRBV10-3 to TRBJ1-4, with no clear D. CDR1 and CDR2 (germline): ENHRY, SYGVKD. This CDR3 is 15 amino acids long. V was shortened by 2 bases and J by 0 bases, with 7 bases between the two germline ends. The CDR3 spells CAISERGATNEKLFF. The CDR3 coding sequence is TGTGCCATCAGTGAGAGAGGAGCAACTAATGAAAAACTGTTTTTT.

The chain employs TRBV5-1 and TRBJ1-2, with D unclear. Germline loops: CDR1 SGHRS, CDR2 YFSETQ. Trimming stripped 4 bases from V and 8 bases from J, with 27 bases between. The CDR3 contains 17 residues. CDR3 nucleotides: TGCGCCAGCAGCCTAAACCCTTCGGGAACCCTCAAGGAAGGCTACACCTTC. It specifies CASSLNPSGTLKEGYTF.

The CDR3, as DNA: TGTGCCAGCAGGATTGACAGGACAGGTCAGCCCCAGCATTTT. Translation: CASRIDRTGQPQHF. The rearrangement joins TRBV12-3 or TRBV12-4 to TRBJ1-5, with TRBD1 identical over 7 bases. The CDR3 runs to 14 residues. V trimming: 6 bases; J trimming: 6 bases; junction bases outside the gene matches: 8.

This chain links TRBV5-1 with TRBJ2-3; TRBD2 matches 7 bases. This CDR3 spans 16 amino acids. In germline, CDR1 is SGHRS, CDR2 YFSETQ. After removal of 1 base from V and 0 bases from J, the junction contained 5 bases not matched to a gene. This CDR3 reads CASSLRASGSTDTQYF. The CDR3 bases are TGCGCCAGCAGCTTGAGGGCTAGCGGTAGCACAGATACGCAGTATTTT.

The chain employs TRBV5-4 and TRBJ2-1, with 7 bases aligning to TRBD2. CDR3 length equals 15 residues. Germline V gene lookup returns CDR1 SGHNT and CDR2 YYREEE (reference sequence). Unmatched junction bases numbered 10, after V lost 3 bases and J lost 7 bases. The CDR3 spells CASSWTSSDGNEQFF. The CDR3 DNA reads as TGTGCCAGCAGCTGGACTAGTTCAGATGGGAATGAGCAGTTCTTC.